This passage covers 26 T cell receptor beta chains from one sample sequenced in a study of blood T cell repertoires in COVID-19. Measured with immunoSEQ multiplex PCR; TCRdb has only the in-frame clones, and not every one. The profile shows about 250,000 clones, more than 75% of them singletons. The sequencing input was peripheral blood. The receptors come from a woman aged 40 to 50 who had recovered from COVID-19.

The chain links TRBV11-3 to TRBJ1-6; D is uncertain. V lost 5 bases and J 6 bases, leaving 17 bases between the germline ends. The CDR3 is 16 residues long. Per germline, CDR1 SGHNT and CDR2 YENEEA. DNA for the CDR3: TGTGCCAGCAGCACCCGATGGGCAGAAGTTAATTCACCCCTCCACTTT. It specifies CASSTRWAEVNSPLHF.

The chain uses TRBV2 and TRBJ2-4, with TRBD1 as a possible D gene (5 bases). CDR3 size: 15 residues. Germline V gives CDR1 SNHLY, CDR2 FYNNEI. Deletions cut 2 bases from V and 2 bases from J, with 10 bases between. The CDR3 reads CASSELAGSKNIQYF. The CDR3, as DNA: TGTGCCAGCAGTGAATTGGCAGGGTCCAAAAACATTCAGTACTTC.

The chain links TRBV30 to TRBJ2-5; TRBD1 aligns across 10 bases. V lost 4 bases, J lost 3 bases, and 2 bases stayed unmatched. Germline-derived CDR1 and CDR2 are GTSNPN and SVGIG (reference sequence). CDR3 size: 13 residues. This chain's CDR3 is CAWTTGGEETQYF. CDR3 in DNA: TGTGCCTGGACGACAGGGGGCGAAGAGACCCAGTACTTC.

V usage is TRBV10-2 and J usage is TRBJ2-1, with 14 bases that match TRBD2. Unmatched junction bases numbered 12, after V lost 4 bases and J lost 7 bases. The CDR3 loop spans 18 amino acids. Germline V gene data show CDR1 as WSHSY and CDR2 as SAAADI. The CDR3 reads CASSGPPGLAGVGNEQFF. For the CDR3, the DNA is TGCGCCAGCAGTGGTCCGCCGGGACTAGCGGGGGTGGGGAATGAGCAGTTCTTC.

This clone showed up just once. Here the CDR3 DNA reads TGTGCCAGCAGCCCCGGGCCAGGCGGGCCCGGGGAGCTGTTTTTT. Protein sequence: CASSPGPGGPGELFF. This chain links TRBV6-5 with TRBJ2-2, with a possible D match to TRBD2 (5 bases). The germline V gene has CDR1 MNHEY and CDR2 SVGAGI. Between the trimmed V and J ends, which lost 6 bases and 6 bases, there was a span of 17 bases. This CDR3 has 15 residues.

The CDR3 spells CAISESGSGTPNIQYF. The CDR3 DNA sequence: TGTGCCATCAGTGAGTCTGGGTCAGGAACCCCTAACATTCAGTACTTC. The rearrangement joins TRBV10-3 to TRBJ2-4, with D unclear. The CDR3 has 16 residues. The germline V gene encodes CDR1 ENHRY and CDR2 SYGVKD. V dropped 0 bases and J dropped 7 bases, with 16 bases sitting between them.

The rearrangement links TRBV27 to TRBJ1-5; the D gene is possibly TRBD1 (6 bases). Germline V gives CDR1 MNHEY, CDR2 SMNVEV (reference sequence). The V end lost 2 bases, the J end lost 4 bases, and 15 bases lay between the germline ends. The CDR3 runs to 16 residues. CDR3: CASSLLFRDKNQPQHF. In DNA, the CDR3 is TGTGCCAGCAGTTTACTTTTCCGGGACAAAAATCAGCCCCAGCATTTT.

The rearrangement joins TRBV12-3 or TRBV12-4 to TRBJ2-2; D is unclear. The CDR3 has 13 amino acids. V was pared by 6 bases and J by 3 bases, with 8 bases between. CDR3 nucleotides: TGTGCCAGCAGGCAGGTTTACACCGGGGAGCTGTTTTTT. The encoded protein is CASRQVYTGELFF.

This clone was counted between two and nine times. The genes are TRBV19 and TRBJ1-1, with 8 bases identical to TRBD1. The germline gives CDR1 LNHDA, CDR2 SQIVND (reference sequence). CDR3 length equals 13 residues. J gave up 11 bases and V 1 base, and 6 bases lay outside the gene matches. The CDR3 nucleotides read TGTGCCAGTAGTATAGGCCAGGACAGGGCCGCTTTCTTT. Translated, it gives CASSIGQDRAAFF.

The V gene is TRBV21-1, the J gene TRBJ1-4; the listed D gene, TRBD1, was not tested against the DNA. TRBV21-1 counts as a pseudogene. This CDR3 is 17 amino acids long. The CDR3 region has the DNA TGTGCCAGCAGCATAGGGCAGGGGGCGCCGGCTAATGAAAAACTGTTTTTT. Translating it yields CASSIGQGAPANEKLFF.

In regard to this clone: Mismatch with germline at one junction end may stem from a read error. In DNA, the CDR3 is TGTGCCAGTAGTATCCCTCGGACCAATGGCGGGCAAACCCGATTC. Protein: CASSIPRTNGGQTRF. The chain combines TRBV19 with TRBJ1-2; D is undetermined. The CDR3 is 15 amino acids. Germline assignment: CDR1 LNHDA and CDR2 SQIVND (reference sequence).

The CDR3 here is CASSLTRDNEQFF. The CDR3 DNA sequence: TGTGCCAGCAGCTTAACCAGGGACAATGAGCAGTTCTTC. The chain employs TRBV7-3 and TRBJ2-1, with a weak D call TRBD1 (5 bases). V was cut by 0 bases and J by 5 bases, with 5 bases left in between. Germline V CDR1 and CDR2: SGHTA, FQGTGA. The CDR3 length is 13 residues.

The sample holds a few counts of this clone. The chain combines TRBV14 with TRBJ1-2; D not certain. V lost 1 base, J lost 4 bases, and 4 bases lay in between. The V gene's germline CDR1 is SGHDN and CDR2 FVKESK. CDR3 length equals 12 residues. Written as DNA, the CDR3 is TGTGCCAGCAGCCAAGGGGCCTATGGCTACACCTTC. Encoded protein: CASSQGAYGYTF.

This clone has a single count. The chain joins TRBV12-3 or TRBV12-4 to TRBJ2-2; TRBD1 might be the D (5 bases). V was trimmed by 6 bases and J by 6 bases, leaving 11 bases between them. This CDR3 has 13 amino acids. The CDR3 bases are TGTGCCAGCAGCCCCGGACACCCCGGGGAGCTGTTTTTT. Protein: CASSPGHPGELFF.

The CDR3 loop is CASSSLDRGGNTGELFF. In nucleotides, the CDR3 is TGTGCCAGCAGTTCCCTCGACAGGGGAGGGAACACCGGGGAGCTGTTTTTT. The rearrangement links TRBV27 to TRBJ2-2; TRBD1 agrees at 8 bases. The CDR3 covers 17 residues. Germline trimming cut 4 bases from V and 1 base from J; bases unmatched to any gene: 8. The germline CDR1 and CDR2 sequences are MNHEY and SMNVEV (reference sequence).

The CDR3 region is CASSNDYHGELFF. The DNA of the CDR3 is TGTGCCAGCAGCAACGACTACCACGGGGAGCTGTTTTTT. The chain uses TRBV7-9 and TRBJ2-2; D perhaps matches TRBD2 (5 bases). The CDR3 is 13 amino acids. The V and J ends lost 5 bases and 7 bases respectively, with 11 bases between them. Germline-derived CDR1 and CDR2 are SEHNR and FQNEAQ (reference sequence). Complete variable domain (other parts from reference TRBV7-9 and TRBJ2-2): DTGVSQNPRHKITKRGQNVTFRCDPISEHNRLYWYRQTLGQGPEFLTYFQNEAQLEKSRLLSDRFSAERPKGSFSTLEIQRTEQGDSAMYLCASSNDYHGELFFGEGSRLTVL.

The V call is TRBV7-3, the J call TRBJ2-1, with TRBD2 matching 12 bases. Germline CDR1 and CDR2: SGHTA and FQGTGA. V shed 5 bases, J shed 10 bases, and the junction held 9 bases outside the gene matches. The CDR3 has 15 residues. CDR3 region: CASSPQLAGGGEQFF. CDR3 nucleotides: TGTGCCAGCAGCCCGCAGCTAGCGGGAGGGGGGGAGCAGTTCTTC.

This clone was seen more than once but under ten times. The V gene is TRBV12-5, the J gene TRBJ2-5; possibly TRBD2 for D (6 bases). V lost 0 bases and J lost 2, with 13 bases in between. CDR3 length: 16 amino acids. Per the germline V gene, CDR1 is LGHNT and CDR2 is FRNRAP. The CDR3 DNA reads TGTGCTAGTGGTTTGGTACGCCTAGCGCAACAAGAGACCCAGTACTTC. It specifies CASGLVRLAQQETQYF.

The chain has TRBV30 and TRBJ1-2; the match to TRBD1 covers 10 bases. The CDR3 length is 13 residues. Germline CDR1 reads GTSNPN; CDR2 reads SVGIG (reference sequence). V was pared by 2 bases and J by 6 bases, with 3 bases of the junction left unmatched. The CDR3 protein is CAWSLGTGDGYTF. The CDR3 DNA sequence: TGTGCCTGGAGTTTGGGGACAGGGGATGGCTACACCTTC. Drawing the rest from reference TRBV30 and TRBJ1-2, the complete variable domain is SQTIHQWPATLVQPVGSPLSLECTVEGTSNPNLYWYRQAAGRGLQLLFYSVGIGQISSEVPQNLSASRPQDRQFILSSKKLLLSDSGFYLCAWSLGTGDGYTFGSGTRLTVV.

V gene TRBV4-2 combines with J gene TRBJ2-5; 8 bases line up with TRBD2. Germline loops: CDR1 LGHNA, CDR2 YNFKEQ. CDR3 size: 18 residues. The J segment lost 1 base and the V segment lost 0 bases, leaving 10 bases of the junction unmatched. For the CDR3, the DNA is TGTGCCAGCAGCCAAGAAAGGCGGGGGGAGGGACTCCAAGAGACCCAGTACTTC. Amino acid sequence: CASSQERRGEGLQETQYF.

The chain joins TRBV27 to TRBJ1-2, with 9 bases that match TRBD1. CDR3 size: 13 residues. Per germline, CDR1 MNHEY and CDR2 SMNVEV (reference sequence). The CDR3 loop reads CAAGGQGKYGYTF. The CDR3 coding sequence is TGTGCGGCAGGGGGACAGGGTAAGTATGGCTACACCTTC.

This clone occurred a few times. This rearrangement joins TRBV29-1 to TRBJ1-4; perhaps TRBD1 as D (5 bases). CDR1 and CDR2 from the germline V gene are SQVTM and ANQGSEA. This CDR3 contains 13 residues. The V end was cut by 3 bases, the J end by 7 bases, with 12 bases between. In DNA, the CDR3 is TGCAGCGTTGAGGAAGGGGTTGGTGAAAAACTGTTTTTT. Translated: CSVEEGVGEKLFF.

This chain connects TRBV6-5 to TRBJ1-3; the D is unclear. Germline V gives CDR1 MNHEY, CDR2 SVGAGI. The length of the CDR3 is 14 residues. V was cut by 6 bases and J by 2 bases, with 11 bases left in between. CDR3: CASSPGGPGNTIYF. CDR3 sequence (DNA): TGTGCCAGCAGCCCCGGTGGGCCTGGAAACACCATATATTTT.

This clone was detected only once. The junction departs from germline at one end; a sequencing error may be responsible. The gene calls are TRBV7-7 and TRBJ2-7, with D possibly TRBD2 on 6 matching bases. CDR1 SSHAT and CDR2 FNYEAQ come from the germline V gene (reference sequence). This CDR3 has 14 residues. The CDR3 DNA sequence: TGTGCTAGCAGCCGCGGGGAAGGGGTGTACGAGCAGTACTTC. Translation gives CASSRGEGVYEQYF.

This chain connects TRBV10-3 to TRBJ2-1, with 12 bases identical to TRBD2. Unmatched junction bases numbered 9, after V lost 3 bases and J lost 0 bases. This CDR3 contains 19 residues. Germline CDR1 and CDR2: ENHRY and SYGVKD. Here the CDR3 reads CAISDPGLAGTSSYNEQFF. CDR3 coding DNA: TGTGCCATCAGTGACCCAGGACTAGCGGGGACAAGCTCCTACAATGAGCAGTTCTTC.

The table lists this clone with a few counts. V and J are TRBV19 and TRBJ2-1, with D perhaps TRBD2 (6 bases). CDR3 length: 15 residues. Trimming cost V 4 bases and J 9 bases, with 19 bases left between them. Looked up from germline, CDR1 is LNHDA and CDR2 is SQIVND (reference sequence). The CDR3 protein is CASSTAGPLVGEQFF. CDR3 sequence (DNA): TGTGCCAGTAGTACCGCGGGACCCCTGGTCGGTGAGCAGTTCTTC.